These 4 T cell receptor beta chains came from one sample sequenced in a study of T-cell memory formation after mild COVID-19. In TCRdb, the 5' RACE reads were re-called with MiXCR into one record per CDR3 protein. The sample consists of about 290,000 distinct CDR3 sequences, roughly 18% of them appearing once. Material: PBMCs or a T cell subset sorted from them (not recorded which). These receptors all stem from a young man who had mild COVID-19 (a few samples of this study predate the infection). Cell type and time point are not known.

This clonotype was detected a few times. The CDR3 is CSVVPRGMNTEAFF. The DNA of the CDR3 is TGCAGCGTTGTCCCAAGGGGGATGAACACTGAAGCTTTCTTT. The gene calls are TRBV29-1 and TRBJ1-1, with a tentative D call TRBD1 (6 bases). The CDR3 runs to 14 residues. Trimming shortened V by 4 bases and J by 0 bases, and 12 bases separated the two germline ends. Germline V gene lookup returns CDR1 SQVTM and CDR2 ANQGSEA.

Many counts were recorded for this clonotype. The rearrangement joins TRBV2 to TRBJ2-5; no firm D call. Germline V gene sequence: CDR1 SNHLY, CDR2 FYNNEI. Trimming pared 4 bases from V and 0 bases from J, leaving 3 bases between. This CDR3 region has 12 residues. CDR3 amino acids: CASSAYQETQYF. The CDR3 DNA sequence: TGTGCCAGCAGTGCGTACCAAGAGACCCAGTACTTC.

CDR3 nucleotides: TGTGCCAGCAGTGAACTAGGACAGGGACGACACGGGGAGCTGTTTTTT. It translates to CASSELGQGRHGELFF. The V gene is TRBV6-1, the J gene TRBJ2-2, with TRBD1 matching over 8 bases. The ends lost 2 bases at V and 7 bases at J; junction bases unmatched: 9. This CDR3 is built from 16 residues. CDR1 MNHNS and CDR2 SASEGT come from the germline V gene.

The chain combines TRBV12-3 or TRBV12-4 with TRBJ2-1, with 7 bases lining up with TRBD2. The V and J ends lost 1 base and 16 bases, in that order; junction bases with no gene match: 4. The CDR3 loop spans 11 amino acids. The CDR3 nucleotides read TGTGCCAGCAGTTTAGGGACTAGAGGTTTCTTC. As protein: CASSLGTRGFF.